A single sample is the source of the 15 T cell receptor beta chains below, sequenced in a study of cytomegalovirus exposure and HLA in healthy donors. PCR was performed using 60 Vbeta and 13 Jbeta primers. Here immunoSEQ multiplex PCR was the method, and the copy in TCRdb shows in-frame clones only, minus some. The data contain roughly 150,000 clones, around four fifths of them singletons. Sequenced: PBMCs. All receptors derive from a boy younger than 10 in good health and CMV-seronegative.

The rearrangement joins TRBV5-1 to TRBJ1-6, with 8 bases identical to TRBD1. There are 16 residues in the CDR3. The V gene end was trimmed by 4 bases and the J gene end by 6 bases; junction bases not matched to a gene: 9. The V gene's germline CDR1 is SGHRS and CDR2 YFSETQ. CDR3 protein: CASSTGQGQGNSPLHF. The DNA of the CDR3 is TGCGCCAGCAGCACCGGACAGGGTCAGGGTAATTCACCCCTCCACTTT. Looking up the rest from reference TRBV5-1 and TRBJ1-6 gives the full variable domain: KAGVTQTPRYLIKTRGQQVTLSCSPISGHRSVSWYQQTPGQGLQFLFEYFSETQRNKGNFPGRFSGRQFSNSRSEMNVSTLELGDSALYLCASSTGQGQGNSPLHFGNGTRLTVT.

The chain recombines TRBV5-1 with TRBJ2-7, with 7 bases aligning to TRBD2. This CDR3 comprises 17 residues. CDR1 and CDR2 from the germline V gene are SGHRS and YFSETQ. Unmatched junction bases numbered 13, after V lost 2 bases and J lost 2 bases. The CDR3 sequence: CASSFGRFRGIPYEQYF. Written as DNA, the CDR3 is TGCGCCAGCAGCTTCGGGAGGTTTCGGGGTATTCCCTACGAGCAGTACTTC.

In its sample, this clone was seen a few times. The chain joins TRBV18 to TRBJ1-1; D not resolved. With 4 bases removed from V and 0 bases from J, the gap between germline ends came to 12 bases. Germline lookup yields CDR1 KGHSH and CDR2 LQKENI. CDR3 length: 15 residues. The CDR3 region is CASSLRVEMNTEAFF. The CDR3 nucleotides are TGTGCCAGCTCACTGCGGGTGGAGATGAACACTGAAGCTTTCTTT.

DNA for the CDR3: TGTGCCAGCAGCCCGCTTGAAGTCCCCAGCGAGCAGTACTTC. Translating it yields CASSPLEVPSEQYF. The genes are TRBV7-2 and TRBJ2-5; D gene ambiguous. With the DNA end fitting TRBJ2-7 better, the J assignment may be wrong. Per the germline V gene, CDR1 is SGHTA and CDR2 is FQGNSA. The CDR3 has 14 residues.

This clone was recorded a few times. The chain links TRBV5-6 to TRBJ2-1; 8 positions agree with TRBD2. The ends lost 5 bases at V and 2 bases at J; junction bases unmatched: 18. CDR3 size: 19 residues. Germline CDR1 and CDR2: SGHDT and YYEEEE. The CDR3 is CASSLRLAIGSKPYNEQFF. CDR3 nucleotides: TGTGCCAGCAGTCTAAGACTAGCGATCGGGTCGAAGCCCTACAATGAGCAGTTCTTC.

The genes are TRBV5-6 and TRBJ2-5; possible D gene TRBD2, 6 bases. Germline V gene data show CDR1 as SGHDT and CDR2 as YYEEEE. V gave up 1 base and J gave up 4 bases, with 20 bases separating them. This CDR3 is 17 amino acids long. CDR3 residues: CASSLLGSIMGGETQYF. The CDR3 DNA reads TGTGCCAGCAGCTTGCTGGGCAGTATCATGGGGGGAGAGACCCAGTACTTC.

This chain uses TRBV7-7 with TRBJ2-3; 8 nucleotides align to TRBD2. This CDR3 is built from 18 residues. Trimming cost V 0 bases and J 5 bases; bases outside gene matches: 13. Germline loops: CDR1 SSHAT, CDR2 FNYEAQ (reference sequence). CDR3 region: CASSLAPPTSGRGDTQYF. The CDR3 DNA reads as TGTGCCAGCAGCTTAGCCCCACCCACTAGCGGACGGGGAGATACGCAGTATTTT.

In its sample, this clone was seen a few times. CDR3 DNA: TGCGCCAGCAGCTTGGTTCTACTTGGGAACAGGGTCCATCATGAGCAGTTCTTC. As protein: CASSLVLLGNRVHHEQFF. This sequence joins TRBV5-1 and TRBJ2-1, with D perhaps matching TRBD1 (6 bases). V lost 0 bases to trimming and J lost 8 bases, with 24 bases between them. Germline assignment: CDR1 SGHRS and CDR2 YFSETQ. This CDR3 region has 18 residues.

The J gene is TRBJ1-5, the V gene TRBV6-4; TRBD1 matches at 7 bases. V shed 2 bases, J shed 9 bases, and the junction held 1 base outside the gene matches. The CDR3 is made up of 12 amino acids. Germline V CDR1 and CDR2: MRHNA, SNTAGT. Written as DNA, the CDR3 is TGTGCCAGCAGTGACCAGGGGGGGCCCCAGCATTTT. Translated, it gives CASSDQGGPQHF.

The rearrangement uses TRBV30 and TRBJ2-2; TRBD2 might be the D (6 bases). The germline CDR1 and CDR2 sequences are GTSNPN and SVGIG (reference sequence). The CDR3 is made up of 16 amino acids. Trimming left V 8 bases short and J 2 bases short, with 21 bases between. The CDR3 loop is CALGPLLAANTGELFF. CDR3 sequence (DNA): TGTGCCCTGGGACCATTGTTAGCGGCAAACACCGGGGAGCTGTTTTTT. The whole variable domain, filled in from reference TRBV30 and TRBJ2-2, reads SQTIHQWPATLVQPVGSPLSLECTVEGTSNPNLYWYRQAAGRGLQLLFYSVGIGQISSEVPQNLSASRPQDRQFILSSKKLLLSDSGFYLCALGPLLAANTGELFFGEGSRLTVL.

The CDR3 DNA sequence: TGTGCCACCAGCAGAGATCTGGGATGGGCCTCGGAAAACCGAAAAAACGGGGGAAACATTCAGTACTTC. It encodes CATSRDLGWASENRKNGGNIQYF. The chain couples TRBV15 to TRBJ2-4; possibly TRBD2 for D (6 bases). The CDR3 spans 23 residues. The ends were cut back, 0 bases at V and 6 bases at J, with 36 bases in the middle. CDR1 is LNHNV, CDR2 YYDKDF, per germline (reference sequence).

The chain combines TRBV6-1 with TRBJ1-1, with D possibly TRBD1 on 5 matching bases. Germline V gene sequence: CDR1 MNHNS, CDR2 SASEGT. The CDR3 sequence is 13 residues long. V dropped 7 bases and J dropped 0 bases, with 9 bases sitting between them. CDR3 coding DNA: TGTGCCAGCAATGGGGGGGTGAACACTGAAGCTTTCTTT. Translation gives CASNGGVNTEAFF.

The chain joins TRBV5-1 to TRBJ1-1; perhaps TRBD1 as D (6 bases). The germline V gene has CDR1 SGHRS and CDR2 YFSETQ. The CDR3 is 15 residues long. V lost 0 bases and J 6 bases, leaving 15 bases between the germline ends. CDR3 sequence (DNA): TGCGCCAGCAGCTTGGGTACAGGGTTTCCCTCTGAAGCTTTCTTT. As protein: CASSLGTGFPSEAFF.

This chain links TRBV6-1 with TRBJ1-2; 7 bases map to TRBD1. The CDR3 covers 16 residues. Trimming at V came to 4 bases and at J to 5 bases, leaving 13 bases not matched to a gene. CDR1 MNHNS and CDR2 SASEGT come from the germline V gene. In nucleotides, the CDR3 is TGTGCCAGCAGTGTAACTGATACCGGGACAGCATATGGCTACACCTTC. It codes for CASSVTDTGTAYGYTF.

The chain is built from TRBV4-2 and TRBJ1-3; tentative D call: TRBD1 (5 bases). The CDR3 loop spans 18 amino acids. Trimming left V 0 bases short and J 4 bases short, with 19 bases between. From germline, CDR1 is LGHNA and CDR2 YNFKEQ. Written as DNA, the CDR3 is TGTGCCAGCAGCCAAGATCGGTGGGGGGTACGAGAGGGAAACACCATATATTTT. Translating it yields CASSQDRWGVREGNTIYF.